This T cell receptor (beta chain) was retrieved from a study of patients with pleural tuberculosis (dated by TCRdb to the mid-2010s). About this clonotype itself: Its target antigen remains unknown. Per-nucleotide qualities are absent, and no much larger clonotype sits a single base away.

Relative to germline, V is 6 bases shorter and J is 0 bases shorter, with 11 bases between their ends. The CDR3 has 13 amino acids, counting the end cysteine and phenylalanine. Just CDR3 DNA is preserved here, 39 bases in frame from base 1. According to the germline V gene, CDR1 reads SQVTM and CDR2 reads ANQGSEA. The sequencing machine was an Illumina Genome Analyzer IIx. The raw public data were reprocessed by TCRdb itself: fastp quality trimming at Q25, MiXCR clonotype calling, in-frame beta chains only. Entries are consolidated by CDR3 protein sequence, retaining the most common genes and DNA. Present in this sample are approximately 50,000 distinct CDR3 sequences, 6% to 8% of which were seen just once. The ten biggest clones cover around 15% of the sample.

The source is a human donor with pleural tuberculosis. Recombination linked TRBV29-1 to TRBJ1-1; a weak D assignment points to TRBD1 (5 bases agree). The CDR3 region has the sequence CSVGGTVNTEAFF. The nucleotide sequence reads TGCAGCGTGGGCGGGACGGTGAACACTGAAGCTTTCTTT.